This passage covers 18 T cell receptor beta chains from one sample sequenced in a study of blood T cells in healthy people across ages. A J-beta primer mix and a sample-barcoded 5' primer were used in a second PCR of roughly 7 to 12 cycles. MiXCR, applied by TCRdb to the 5' RACE reads, yields one record per CDR3 protein. Of 650,000 to 800,000 distinct CDR3 sequences listed, under 55% are singletons. The sequencing sample was made of blood. These receptors were taken from a man between 60 and 75 years old in good health.

The V gene is TRBV27, the J gene TRBJ2-2; 10 nucleotides match TRBD1. Germline V gene sequence: CDR1 MNHEY, CDR2 SMNVEV (reference sequence). J lost 4 bases, V lost 6 bases, and 5 bases had no gene match. The CDR3 sequence is 15 residues long. CDR3 residues: CASRRGTGVTGELFF. CDR3 sequence (DNA): TGTGCCAGCAGACGTGGGACAGGGGTCACCGGGGAGCTGTTTTTT.

This clonotype was observed at least ten times. The chain carries TRBV4-3 and TRBJ2-1; 11 positions agree with TRBD2. Germline CDR1 reads LGHNA; CDR2 reads YSLEER. The V and J ends lost 0 bases and 3 bases, in that order; junction bases with no gene match: 10. CDR3 size: 19 residues. DNA of the CDR3: TGCGCCAGCAGCCAAGAGGGGATAGCGACTAGCGGGGACTACAATGAGCAGTTCTTC. It codes for CASSQEGIATSGDYNEQFF.

V gene TRBV6-1 combines with J gene TRBJ1-5; no clear D. The germline V gene encodes CDR1 MNHNS and CDR2 SASEGT. The V and J ends lost 2 bases and 3 bases respectively, with 5 bases between them. This CDR3 is built from 13 residues. CDR3 nucleotide sequence: TGTGCCAGCAGTGAACTTTTCAATCAGCCCCAGCATTTT. Its protein is CASSELFNQPQHF.

V is TRBV2 and J is TRBJ2-2; TRBD2 is a possible D gene (5 bases). The CDR3 runs 14 residues. V lost 5 bases and J lost 6, with 13 bases in between. Looked up from germline, CDR1 is SNHLY and CDR2 is FYNNEI. This CDR3 reads CASSSGLQSGELFF. DNA of the CDR3: TGTGCCAGCAGTTCAGGACTTCAGTCCGGGGAGCTGTTTTTT. Full variable domain (missing parts from reference TRBV2 and TRBJ2-2): EPEVTQTPSHQVTQMGQEVILRCVPISNHLYFYWYRQILGQKVEFLVSFYNNEISEKSEIFDDQFSVERPDGSNFTLKIRSTKLEDSAMYFCASSSGLQSGELFFGEGSRLTVL.

The V gene is TRBV11-3, the J gene TRBJ2-3; D is undetermined. The CDR3 sequence is 13 residues long. CDR1 SGHNT and CDR2 YENEEA come from the germline V gene. The V gene lost 5 bases and the J gene lost 2 bases, with 8 bases spanning the gap. Here the CDR3 reads CASSMPDTDTQYF. In nucleotides, the CDR3 is TGTGCCAGCAGCATGCCCGACACAGATACGCAGTATTTT. Full variable domain (missing parts from reference TRBV11-3 and TRBJ2-3): EAGVVQSPRYKIIEKKQPVAFWCNPISGHNTLYWYLQNLGQGPELLIRYENEEAVDDSQLPKDRFSAERLKGVDSTLKIQPAELGDSAVYLCASSMPDTDTQYFGPGTRLTVL.

J is TRBJ2-1 and V is TRBV6-6; no definite D call. Between the trimmed V and J ends, which lost 7 bases and 5 bases, there was a span of 12 bases. This CDR3 has 13 residues. Germline V gives CDR1 MNHNY, CDR2 SVGAGI (reference sequence). DNA of the CDR3: TGTGCCAGCAAAACTTCGCAAAACAATGAGCAGTTCTTC. It translates to CASKTSQNNEQFF.

The chain combines TRBV24-1 with TRBJ2-3; 9 bases agree with TRBD1. CDR3 length: 17 amino acids. Germline CDR1 KGHDR, CDR2 SFDVKD. The trim removed 3 bases at V and 4 bases at J, leaving 10 bases unmatched. The CDR3 DNA sequence: TGTGCCACCAGTGATGTTAAAGAGGGACAGGGCCCAGATACGCAGTATTTT. Protein: CATSDVKEGQGPDTQYF.

This clonotype has only a few counts. This sequence joins TRBV12-3 or TRBV12-4 and TRBJ2-5; no clear D. The better agreement between TRBJ2-7 and the DNA end casts doubt on the J call. The CDR3 consists of 13 residues. The CDR3 sequence is CASTSQPGSEQYF. CDR3 sequence (DNA): TGTGCCAGCACCTCTCAACCGGGTAGCGAGCAGTACTTC.

The chain carries TRBV6-1 and TRBJ2-1; D remains unclear. CDR3 size: 11 residues. Germline V gene lookup returns CDR1 MNHNS and CDR2 SASEGT. V was clipped by 7 bases and J by 5 bases, with 6 bases between them. The CDR3 is CASIANNEQFF. CDR3 sequence (DNA): TGTGCCAGCATCGCTAACAATGAGCAGTTCTTC.

This chain joins TRBV7-9 and TRBJ2-7; possibly TRBD1 or TRBD2 for D (5 bases each). Per the germline V gene, CDR1 is SEHNR and CDR2 is FQNEAQ (reference sequence). The length of the CDR3 is 14 residues. Trimming cost V 7 bases and J 5 bases, with 18 bases left between them. CDR3: CASMPGPLLDEQYF. CDR3 in DNA: TGTGCCAGCATGCCGGGACCCCTTCTCGACGAGCAGTACTTC.

The V call is TRBV2, the J call TRBJ2-1; D not resolved. The CDR3 consists of 14 residues. With 3 bases removed from V and 4 bases from J, the gap between germline ends came to 10 bases. Germline V lookup: CDR1 SNHLY, CDR2 FYNNEI. DNA of the CDR3: TGTGCCAGCAGTGAGTCGGCAGCTTACAATGAGCAGTTCTTC. Protein sequence: CASSESAAYNEQFF.

This clonotype was seen repeatedly, ten times or more. The chain couples TRBV30 to TRBJ2-7, with 13 bases identical to TRBD2. The CDR3 totals 15 residues. CDR1 and CDR2 from the germline V gene are GTSNPN and SVGIG (reference sequence). Germline trimming cut 3 bases from V and 2 bases from J; bases unmatched to any gene: 4. In nucleotides, the CDR3 is TGTGCCTGGAGAACTAGCGGGGGGGCCCCCTACGAGCAGTACTTC. The encoded protein is CAWRTSGGAPYEQYF.

In its sample, this clonotype was seen once. The rearrangement joins TRBV30 to TRBJ1-5, with 10 nucleotides matching TRBD1. Unmatched junction bases numbered 3, after V lost 1 base and J lost 0 bases. Germline V gene lookup returns CDR1 GTSNPN and CDR2 SVGIG (reference sequence). The CDR3 totals 16 residues. The CDR3 sequence: CAWSGTGGYSNQPQHF. The CDR3 nucleotides read TGTGCCTGGAGTGGGACAGGGGGTTATAGCAATCAGCCCCAGCATTTT.

The chain employs TRBV4-1 and TRBJ2-7; no clear D. In germline, CDR1 is MGHRA, CDR2 YSYEKL. V lost 0 bases and J 0 bases, leaving 12 bases between the germline ends. The CDR3 loop spans 16 amino acids. The DNA of the CDR3 is TGCGCCAGCAGCCAAGATTCCACTGGATTCTCCTACGAGCAGTACTTC. Residues: CASSQDSTGFSYEQYF.

The chain combines TRBV5-6 with TRBJ2-1; 7 bases are a match to TRBD2. Germline-derived CDR1 and CDR2 are SGHDT and YYEEEE. V gave up 2 bases and J gave up 6 bases; unmatched junction bases: 8. The CDR3 is made up of 15 amino acids. CDR3 amino acids: CASSLAAGKGNEQFF. CDR3 coding DNA: TGTGCCAGCAGCTTAGCAGCGGGGAAGGGCAATGAGCAGTTCTTC.

The rearrangement uses TRBV3-1 and TRBJ2-6; 8 nucleotides align to TRBD1. The CDR3 is 18 residues long. V lost 4 bases and J lost 2; bases outside the gene matches: 10. Germline V gene lookup returns CDR1 LGHDT and CDR2 YNNKEL (reference sequence). The CDR3, as DNA: TGTGCCAGCAGCCCTAGATGGACAGGGCCGACTGGGGCCAACGTCCTGACTTTC. Translated, it gives CASSPRWTGPTGANVLTF.

This clonotype was counted only a few times. V usage is TRBV6-1 and J usage is TRBJ1-2; weak D call: TRBD1 (6 bases). V was cut by 5 bases and J by 5 bases, with 33 bases left in between. The CDR3 totals 20 residues. Germline V gene lookup returns CDR1 MNHNS and CDR2 SASEGT. CDR3 region: CASSLLQGPVSPGVSYGYTF. DNA for the CDR3: TGTGCCAGCAGTCTTCTACAGGGACCAGTTTCTCCTGGGGTTTCGTATGGCTACACCTTC.

This rearrangement joins TRBV5-1 to TRBJ2-3, with 8 positions matching TRBD1. V trimming: 1 base; J trimming: 5 bases; junction bases outside the gene matches: 3. This CDR3 has 14 residues. Germline CDR1 reads SGHRS; CDR2 reads YFSETQ. In DNA, the CDR3 is TGCGCCAGCAGCTTGCGACAGGGGCAAGATACGCAGTATTTT. Translation gives CASSLRQGQDTQYF.